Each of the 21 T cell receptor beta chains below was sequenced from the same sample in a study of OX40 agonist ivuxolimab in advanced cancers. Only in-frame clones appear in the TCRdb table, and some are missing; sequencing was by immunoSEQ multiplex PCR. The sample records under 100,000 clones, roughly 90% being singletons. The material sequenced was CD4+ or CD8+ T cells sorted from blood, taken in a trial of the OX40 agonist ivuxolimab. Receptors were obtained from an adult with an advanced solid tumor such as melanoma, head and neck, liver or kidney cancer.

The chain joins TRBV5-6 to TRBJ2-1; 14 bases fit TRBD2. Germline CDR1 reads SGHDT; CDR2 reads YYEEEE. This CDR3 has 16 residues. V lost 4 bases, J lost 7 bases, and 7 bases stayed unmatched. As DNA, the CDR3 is TGTGCCAGCAGCCCTCAAGGACTAGCGGGAGGAAATGAGCAGTTCTTC. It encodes CASSPQGLAGGNEQFF.

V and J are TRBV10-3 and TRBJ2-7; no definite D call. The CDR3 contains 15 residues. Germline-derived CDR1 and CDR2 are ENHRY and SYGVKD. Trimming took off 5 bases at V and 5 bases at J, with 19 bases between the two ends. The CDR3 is CAISNSTIFRNEQYF. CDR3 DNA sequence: TGTGCCATCAGTAATTCCACAATTTTTAGGAACGAGCAGTACTTC.

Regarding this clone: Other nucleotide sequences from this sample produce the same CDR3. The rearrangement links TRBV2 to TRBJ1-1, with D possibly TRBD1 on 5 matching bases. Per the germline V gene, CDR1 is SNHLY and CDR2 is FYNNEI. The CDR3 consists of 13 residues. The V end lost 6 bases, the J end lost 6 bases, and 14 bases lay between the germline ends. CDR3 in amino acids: CASSSWRGAEAFF. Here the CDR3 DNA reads TGTGCCAGCAGCTCCTGGCGGGGGGCTGAAGCTTTCTTT.

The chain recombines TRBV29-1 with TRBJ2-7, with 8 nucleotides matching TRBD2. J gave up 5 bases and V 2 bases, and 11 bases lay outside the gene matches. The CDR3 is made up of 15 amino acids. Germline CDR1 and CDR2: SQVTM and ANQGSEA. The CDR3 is CSVELGGRPGDEQYF. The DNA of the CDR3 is TGCAGCGTTGAACTCGGCGGGAGGCCAGGAGACGAGCAGTACTTC.

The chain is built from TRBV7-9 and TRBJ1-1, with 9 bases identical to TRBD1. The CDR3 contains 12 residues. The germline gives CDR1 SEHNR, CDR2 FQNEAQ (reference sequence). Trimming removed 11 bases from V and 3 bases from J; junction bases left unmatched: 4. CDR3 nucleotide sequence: TGTGCCGGGGACAGGGAGGACACTGAAGCTTTCTTT. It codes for CAGDREDTEAFF.

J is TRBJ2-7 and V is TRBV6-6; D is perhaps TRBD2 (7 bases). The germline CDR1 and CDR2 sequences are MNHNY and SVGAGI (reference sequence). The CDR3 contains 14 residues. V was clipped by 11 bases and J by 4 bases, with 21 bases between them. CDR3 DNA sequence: TGTGCCTCCTGGAACGGGGGGCCGCTTTACGAGCAGTACTTC. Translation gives CASWNGGPLYEQYF.

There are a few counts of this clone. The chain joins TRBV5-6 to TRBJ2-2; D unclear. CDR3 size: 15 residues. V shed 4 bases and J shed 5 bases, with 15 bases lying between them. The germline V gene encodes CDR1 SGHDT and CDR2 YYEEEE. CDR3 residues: CASSPDMLPTGELFF. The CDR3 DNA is TGTGCCAGCAGCCCCGACATGCTACCGACCGGGGAGCTGTTTTTT.

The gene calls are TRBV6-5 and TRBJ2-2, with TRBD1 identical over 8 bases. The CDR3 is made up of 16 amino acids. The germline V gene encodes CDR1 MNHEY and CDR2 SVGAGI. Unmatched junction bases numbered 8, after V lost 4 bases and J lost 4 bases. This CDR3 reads CASSSPVGQGTGELFF. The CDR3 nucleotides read TGTGCCAGCAGTTCCCCCGTAGGACAGGGCACCGGGGAGCTGTTTTTT.

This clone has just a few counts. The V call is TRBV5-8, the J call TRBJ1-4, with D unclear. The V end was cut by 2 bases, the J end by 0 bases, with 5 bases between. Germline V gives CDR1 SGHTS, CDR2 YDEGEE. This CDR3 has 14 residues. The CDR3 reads CASSLRSTNEKLFF. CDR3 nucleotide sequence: TGTGCCAGCAGCTTAAGATCAACTAATGAAAAACTGTTTTTT. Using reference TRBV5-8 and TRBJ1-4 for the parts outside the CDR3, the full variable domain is EAGVTQSPTHLIKTRGQQATLRCSPISGHTSVYWYQQALGLGLQFLLWYDEGEERNRGNFPPRFSGRQFPNYSSELNVNALELEDSALYLCASSLRSTNEKLFFGSGTQLSVL.

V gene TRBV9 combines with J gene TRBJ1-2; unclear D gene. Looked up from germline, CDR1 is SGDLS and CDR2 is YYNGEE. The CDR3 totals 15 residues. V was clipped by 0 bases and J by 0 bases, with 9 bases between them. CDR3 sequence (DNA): TGTGCCAGCAGCGTAGGTGGCAGCTCTAACTATGGCTACACCTTC. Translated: CASSVGGSSNYGYTF. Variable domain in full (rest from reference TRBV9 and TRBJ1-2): DSGVTQTPKHLITATGQRVTLRCSPRSGDLSVYWYQQSLDQGLQFLIQYYNGEERAKGNILERFSAQQFPDLHSELNLSSLELGDSALYFCASSVGGSSNYGYTFGSGTRLTVV.

The CDR3, as DNA: TGCAGCGGGTTCGGGGCAGGTACCAACTATGGCTACACCTTC. It specifies CSGFGAGTNYGYTF. The gene calls are TRBV29-1 and TRBJ1-2; TRBD1 might be the D (5 bases). With 7 bases removed from V and 2 bases from J, the gap between germline ends came to 17 bases. There are 14 residues in the CDR3. The germline gives CDR1 SQVTM, CDR2 ANQGSEA.

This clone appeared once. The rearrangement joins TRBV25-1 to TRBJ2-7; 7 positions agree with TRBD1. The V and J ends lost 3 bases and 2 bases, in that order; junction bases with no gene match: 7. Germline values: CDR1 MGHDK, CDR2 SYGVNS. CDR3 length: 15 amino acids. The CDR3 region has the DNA TGTGCCAGCAGTGATTCGGGACAGCCCACCTACGAGCAGTACTTC. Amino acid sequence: CASSDSGQPTYEQYF.

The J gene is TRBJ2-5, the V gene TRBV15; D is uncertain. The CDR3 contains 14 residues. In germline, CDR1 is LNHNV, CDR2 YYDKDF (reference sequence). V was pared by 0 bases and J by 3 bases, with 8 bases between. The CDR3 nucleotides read TGTGCCACCAGCAGAGATCGGACCGAAGAGACCCAGTACTTC. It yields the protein CATSRDRTEETQYF.

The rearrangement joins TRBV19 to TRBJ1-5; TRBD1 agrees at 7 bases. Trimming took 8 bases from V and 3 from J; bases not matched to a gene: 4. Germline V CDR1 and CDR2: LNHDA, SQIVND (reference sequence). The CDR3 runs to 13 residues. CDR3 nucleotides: TGTGCCAGTGCCACAGGGGCCAATCAGCCCCAGCATTTT. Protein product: CASATGANQPQHF.

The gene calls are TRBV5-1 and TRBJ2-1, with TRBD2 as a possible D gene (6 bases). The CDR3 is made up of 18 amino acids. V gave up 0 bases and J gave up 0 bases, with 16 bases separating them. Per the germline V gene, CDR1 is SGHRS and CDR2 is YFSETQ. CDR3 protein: CASSLALGLRSSYNEQFF. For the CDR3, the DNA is TGCGCCAGCAGCTTGGCCTTGGGACTGCGGAGCTCCTACAATGAGCAGTTCTTC.

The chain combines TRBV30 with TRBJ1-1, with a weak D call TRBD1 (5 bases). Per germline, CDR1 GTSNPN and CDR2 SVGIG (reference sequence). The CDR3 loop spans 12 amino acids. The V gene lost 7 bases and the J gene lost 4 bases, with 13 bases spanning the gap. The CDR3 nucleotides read TGTGCCTTAGGGGATCCGACCACTGAAGCTTTCTTT. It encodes CALGDPTTEAFF.

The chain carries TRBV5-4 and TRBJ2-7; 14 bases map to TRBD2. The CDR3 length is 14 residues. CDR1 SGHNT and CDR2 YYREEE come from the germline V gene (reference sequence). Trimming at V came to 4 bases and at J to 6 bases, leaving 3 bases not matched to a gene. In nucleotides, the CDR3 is TGTGCCAGCAGCCAGACTAGCGGGAGGGTCGAGCAGTACTTC. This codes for CASSQTSGRVEQYF.

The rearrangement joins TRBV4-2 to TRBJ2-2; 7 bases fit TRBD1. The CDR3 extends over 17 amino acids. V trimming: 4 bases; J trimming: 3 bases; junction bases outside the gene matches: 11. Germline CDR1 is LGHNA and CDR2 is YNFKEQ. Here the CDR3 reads CASSLSTGDLYTGELFF. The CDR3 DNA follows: TGTGCCAGCAGCCTTTCAACAGGGGATTTATACACCGGGGAGCTGTTTTTT.

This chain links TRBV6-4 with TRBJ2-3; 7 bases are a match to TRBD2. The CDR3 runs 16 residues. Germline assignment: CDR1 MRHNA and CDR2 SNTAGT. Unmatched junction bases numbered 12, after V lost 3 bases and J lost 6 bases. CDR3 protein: CASSEPSTSDSDTQYF. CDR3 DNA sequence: TGTGCCAGCAGTGAGCCCAGTACTAGCGATTCGGATACGCAGTATTTT.

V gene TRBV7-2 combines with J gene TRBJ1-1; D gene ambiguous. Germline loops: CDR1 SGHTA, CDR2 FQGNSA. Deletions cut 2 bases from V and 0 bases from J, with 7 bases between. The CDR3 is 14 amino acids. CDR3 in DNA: TGTGCCAGCAGCTTATCTAGGCTGAACACTGAAGCTTTCTTT. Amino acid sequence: CASSLSRLNTEAFF.

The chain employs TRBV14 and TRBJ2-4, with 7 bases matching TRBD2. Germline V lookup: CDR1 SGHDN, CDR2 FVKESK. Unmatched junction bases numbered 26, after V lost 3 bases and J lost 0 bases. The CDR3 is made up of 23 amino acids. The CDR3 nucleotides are TGTGCCAGCAGCCAGGGACTACCCAACGACCCATCAACGAATACTCTAGCCAAAAACATTCAGTACTTC. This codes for CASSQGLPNDPSTNTLAKNIQYF.